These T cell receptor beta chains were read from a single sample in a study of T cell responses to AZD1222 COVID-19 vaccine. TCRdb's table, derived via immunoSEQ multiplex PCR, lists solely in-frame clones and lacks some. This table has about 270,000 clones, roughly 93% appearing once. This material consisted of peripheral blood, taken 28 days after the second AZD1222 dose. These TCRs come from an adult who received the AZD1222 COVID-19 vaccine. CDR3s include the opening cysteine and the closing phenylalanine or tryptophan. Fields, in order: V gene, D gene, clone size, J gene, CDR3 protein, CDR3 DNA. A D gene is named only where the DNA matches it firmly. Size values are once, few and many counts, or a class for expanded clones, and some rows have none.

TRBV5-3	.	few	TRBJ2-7	CARSLIPRDKCSYEQYF	TGTGCCAGAAGCTTGATCCCCCGGGACAAGTGCTCCTACGAGCAGTACTTC
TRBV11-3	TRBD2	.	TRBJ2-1	CASSPRAGGPNNEQFF	TGTGCCAGCAGTCCCCGCGCGGGGGGGCCGAACAATGAGCAGTTCTTC
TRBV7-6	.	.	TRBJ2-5	CASSLDDRQPLAETQYF	TGTGCCAGCAGCTTAGACGACAGGCAGCCCCTTGCGGAGACCCAGTACTTC
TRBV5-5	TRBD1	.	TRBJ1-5	CASSLGGQGNQPQHF	TGTGCCAGCAGCTTAGGGGGACAGGGTAATCAGCCCCAGCATTTT
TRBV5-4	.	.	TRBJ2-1	CASSLLREVRYNEQFF	TGTGCCAGCAGCTTATTGAGGGAGGTACGATACAATGAGCAGTTCTTC
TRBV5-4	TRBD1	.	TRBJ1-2	CASSPNPGQGFGGYTF	TGTGCCAGCAGCCCCAACCCCGGACAGGGCTTTGGTGGCTACACCTTC
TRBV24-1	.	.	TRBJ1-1	CATQGNTEAFF	TGTGCCACACAGGGAAACACTGAAGCTTTCTTT
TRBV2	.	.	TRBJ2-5	CASSEPAGETQYF	TGTGCCAGCAGTGAGCCCGCGGGGGAGACCCAGTACTTC
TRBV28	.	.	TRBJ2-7	CASSPTGFGTRREYEQYF	TGTGCCAGCAGCCCTACCGGGTTCGGGACCCGACGGGAGTACGAGCAGTACTTC
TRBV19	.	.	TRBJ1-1	CASSIRGTEAFF	TGTGCCAGTAGTATCCGAGGCACTGAAGCTTTCTTT
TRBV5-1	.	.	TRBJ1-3	CASSLRSGAPGNTIYF	TGCGCCAGCAGCTTAAGGTCGGGGGCGCCTGGAAACACCATATATTTT
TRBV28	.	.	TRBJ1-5	CASSLGQFSNQPQHF	TGTGCCAGCAGTTTGGGGCAGTTTAGCAATCAGCCCCAGCATTTT
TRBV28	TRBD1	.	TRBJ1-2	CASSLLVMGTGEGYTF	TGTGCCAGCAGTTTATTAGTAATGGGGACAGGGGAGGGCTACACCTTC
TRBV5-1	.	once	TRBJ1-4	CASSLGTDGDREKLFF	TGCGCCAGCAGCTTGGGGACCGATGGAGATCGGGAAAAACTGTTTTTT
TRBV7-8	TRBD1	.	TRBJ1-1	CASSHRQGIRTEAFF	TGTGCCAGCAGCCACCGACAGGGGATAAGGACTGAAGCTTTCTTT
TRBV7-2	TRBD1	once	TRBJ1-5	CASSPTGGRQPQHF	TGTGCCAGCAGCCCGACAGGGGGGCGTCAGCCCCAGCATTTT
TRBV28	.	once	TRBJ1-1	CASSSPGRSTEAFF	TGTGCCAGCAGTTCTCCAGGTCGAAGCACTGAAGCTTTCTTT
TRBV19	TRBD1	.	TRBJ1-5	CASSASGGNQPQHF	TGTGCCAGTAGTGCTTCAGGGGGTAATCAGCCCCAGCATTTT
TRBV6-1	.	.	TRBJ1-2	CASSGGGGGLGYGYTF	TGTGCCAGCAGTGGAGGGGGAGGAGGCTTGGGCTATGGCTACACCTTC
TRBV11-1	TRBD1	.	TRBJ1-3	CASSFGTGVGNTIYF	TGTGCCAGCAGCTTCGGGACAGGCGTCGGAAACACCATATATTTT
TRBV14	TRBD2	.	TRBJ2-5	CASSQEGLAGGPETQYF	TGTGCCAGCAGCCAAGAGGGACTAGCGGGAGGGCCAGAGACCCAGTACTTC
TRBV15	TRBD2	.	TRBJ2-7	CATSRVAGGYEQYF	TGTGCCACCAGCAGAGTCGCGGGGGGTTACGAGCAGTACTTC
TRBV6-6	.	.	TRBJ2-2	CASTLSGNTGELFF	TGTGCCAGCACACTTAGCGGAAACACCGGGGAGCTGTTTTTT
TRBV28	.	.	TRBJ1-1	CASSLWAEPSTEAFF	TGTGCCAGCAGTTTATGGGCGGAACCCAGCACTGAAGCTTTCTTT
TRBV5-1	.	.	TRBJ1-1	CASSRPGAPEAFF	TGCGCCAGCAGCCGGCCAGGGGCGCCTGAAGCTTTCTTT
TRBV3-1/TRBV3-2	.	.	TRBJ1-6	CASSSGQYSPLHF	TGTGCCAGCAGCTCCGGACAGTATTCACCCCTCCACTTT
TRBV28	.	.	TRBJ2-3	CASSFQESTDTQYF	TGTGCCAGCAGTTTTCAGGAAAGCACAGATACGCAGTATTTT
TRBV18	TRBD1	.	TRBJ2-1	CASSPPETGGSRQFF	TGTGCCAGCTCACCACCCGAGACAGGGGGCTCGCGGCAGTTCTTC
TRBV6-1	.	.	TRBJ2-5	CASSDPGGETQYF	TGTGCCAGCAGTGACCCAGGAGGAGAGACCCAGTACTTC
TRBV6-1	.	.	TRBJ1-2	CASSEFLGDYGYTF	TGTGCCAGCAGTGAATTTTTAGGAGACTATGGCTACACCTTC
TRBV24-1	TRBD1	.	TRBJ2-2	CATSDLQQGLGTGELFF	TGTGCCACCAGTGATTTGCAACAGGGGCTCGGCACCGGGGAGCTGTTTTTT
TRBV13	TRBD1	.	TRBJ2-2	CASSYRGRTGELFF	TGTGCCAGCAGTTACAGGGGACGCACCGGGGAGCTGTTTTTT
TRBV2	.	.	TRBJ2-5	CASSVRGGETQYF	TGTGCCAGCAGCGTCAGGGGAGGAGAGACCCAGTACTTC
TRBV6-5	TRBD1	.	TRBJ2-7	CASSLGQGRSYEQYF	TGTGCCAGCAGTCTCGGACAGGGGCGGTCCTACGAGCAGTACTTC
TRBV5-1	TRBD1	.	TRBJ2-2	CASTLDRAVGELFF	TGCGCCAGCACACTCGACAGGGCGGTCGGGGAGCTGTTTTTT
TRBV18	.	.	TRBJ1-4	CASSPPATNEKLFF	TGTGCCAGCTCACCACCCGCAACTAATGAAAAACTGTTTTTT
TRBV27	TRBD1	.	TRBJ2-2	CASSLQGAVTGELFF	TGTGCCAGCAGTTTACAGGGGGCAGTCACCGGGGAGCTGTTTTTT
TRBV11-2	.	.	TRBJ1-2	CASRPTGTPYGYTF	TGTGCCAGCAGGCCGACCGGGACCCCCTATGGCTACACCTTC
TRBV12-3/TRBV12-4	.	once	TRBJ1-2	CASSTTLYGYTF	TGTGCCAGCAGTACGACCCTCTATGGCTACACCTTC
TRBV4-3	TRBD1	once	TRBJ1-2	CASSQGTGGYGYTF	TGCGCCAGCAGCCAAGGAACAGGGGGTTATGGCTACACCTTC
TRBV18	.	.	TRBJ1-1	CASSPLMATEAFF	TGTGCCAGCTCACCACTGATGGCCACTGAAGCTTTCTTT
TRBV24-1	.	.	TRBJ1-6	CATSEAGDSPLHF	TGTGCCACCAGTGAAGCAGGGGATTCACCCCTCCACTTT
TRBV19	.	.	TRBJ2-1	CASSIGRVGFDEQFF	TGTGCCAGTAGTATAGGGAGGGTAGGATTCGATGAGCAGTTCTTC
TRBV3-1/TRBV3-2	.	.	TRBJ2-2	CASSQRGTGELFF	TGTGCCAGCAGCCAGCGTGGCACCGGGGAGCTGTTTTTT
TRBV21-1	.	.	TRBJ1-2	CASSKEEGASRYGYTF	TGTGCCAGCAGCAAAGAAGAGGGGGCCTCTAGGTATGGCTACACCTTC
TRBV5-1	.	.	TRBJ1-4	CASSKDGYNEKLFF	TGCGCCAGCAGCAAGGACGGATATAATGAAAAACTGTTTTTT
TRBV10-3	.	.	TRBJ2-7	CAISASERTYGEQYF	TGTGCCATCAGCGCGTCCGAGAGGACGTACGGCGAGCAGTACTTC
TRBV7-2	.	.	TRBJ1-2	CASSLKGVNYGYTF	TGTGCCAGCAGCTTAAAGGGGGTGAACTATGGCTACACCTTC
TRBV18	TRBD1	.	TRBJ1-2	CASSPGTGESYTF	TGTGCCAGCTCACCCGGGACAGGGGAAAGCTACACCTTC
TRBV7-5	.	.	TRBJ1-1	CARSLHRTVTEAFF	TGTGCCAGAAGCCTACACCGGACAGTTACTGAAGCTTTCTTT
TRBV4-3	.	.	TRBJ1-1	CASSHSGTPNTEAFF	TGCGCCAGCAGCCACTCCGGGACACCGAACACTGAAGCTTTCTTT